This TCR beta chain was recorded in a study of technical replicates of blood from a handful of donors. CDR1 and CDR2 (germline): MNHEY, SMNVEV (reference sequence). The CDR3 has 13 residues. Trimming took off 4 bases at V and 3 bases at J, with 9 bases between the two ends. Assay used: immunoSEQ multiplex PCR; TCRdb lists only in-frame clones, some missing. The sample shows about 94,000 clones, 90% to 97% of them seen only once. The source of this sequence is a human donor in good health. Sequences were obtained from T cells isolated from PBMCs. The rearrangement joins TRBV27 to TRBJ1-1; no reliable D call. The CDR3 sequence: CASSSSSDTEAFF. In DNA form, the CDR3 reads TGTGCCAGCAGTTCATCATCCGACACTGAAGCTTTCTTT.